Each of the 23 T cell receptor beta chains below was sequenced from the same sample in a study of response to subunit inactivated influenza vaccine listed by TCRdb under 2018. Library preparation employed RT-PCR. TCRdb lists the instrument as Illumina HiSeq 2500. TCRdb handled the public reads itself, with Q25 trimming in fastp and clone calling in MiXCR, and kept productive beta chains. Merged by CDR3 protein, the rows form single entries marked with the most common genes and DNA. This sample is represented by 550,000 to 600,000 distinct CDR3 sequences; around 11% of them were singletons. The ten biggest clones cover about a tenth of the sample. Sequenced material: PBMCs from blood, taken on the day of vaccination. These receptors were obtained from a man between 45 and 60 years old who received an inactivated influenza vaccine. Donor details come from another sample of the same person, matched by shared clones.

There are a few counts of this clonotype. This chain connects TRBV4-3 to TRBJ2-2; 7 bases are a match to TRBD2. V was pared by 1 base and J by 5 bases, with 4 bases of the junction left unmatched. The germline V gene encodes CDR1 LGHNA and CDR2 YSLEER. This CDR3 contains 15 residues. The CDR3 sequence: CASSQAGGGTGELFF. Here the CDR3 DNA reads TGCGCCAGCAGCCAAGCGGGAGGAGGAACCGGGGAGCTGTTTTTT.

In this sample, this clonotype turned up a few times. The chain combines TRBV28 with TRBJ2-3, with a tentative D call TRBD2 (6 bases). The CDR3 length is 16 residues. CDR1 MDHEN and CDR2 SYDVKM come from the germline V gene. The ends were cut back, 9 bases at V and 2 bases at J, with 21 bases in the middle. CDR3 loop: CASPPTRGPSTDTQYF. CDR3 bases: TGTGCCAGTCCTCCCACGCGGGGCCCTTCCACAGATACGCAGTATTTT.

This clonotype was seen only a few times. The V gene is TRBV7-8, the J gene TRBJ2-1; D could derive from TRBD1 or TRBD2 (5 bases each). Germline loops: CDR1 SGHVS, CDR2 FQNEAQ. The CDR3 loop spans 15 amino acids. Trimming shortened V by 7 bases and J by 3 bases, and 16 bases separated the two germline ends. CDR3 DNA sequence: TGTGCCAGCACGCCGGGACCCGCACTCTACAATGAGCAGTTCTTC. As protein: CASTPGPALYNEQFF.

This rearrangement joins TRBV7-2 to TRBJ2-3; 10 positions match TRBD1. Germline loops: CDR1 SGHTA, CDR2 FQGNSA. The CDR3 is 15 amino acids. V shed 5 bases, J shed 3 bases, and the junction held 5 bases outside the gene matches. CDR3 protein: CASSPWGQGTDTQYF. CDR3 nucleotide sequence: TGTGCCAGCAGCCCATGGGGACAGGGGACAGATACGCAGTATTTT.

The table lists this clonotype with many counts. The chain recombines TRBV14 with TRBJ2-1, with 7 bases fitting TRBD2. The CDR3 is made up of 13 amino acids. With V trimmed by 3 bases and J by 7 bases, 3 bases remained unmatched. The germline CDR1 and CDR2 sequences are SGHDN and FVKESK. CDR3 sequence reads: CASSQALANEQFF. CDR3 in DNA: TGTGCCAGCAGCCAGGCACTAGCGAATGAGCAGTTCTTC.

This clonotype was seen a few times. The V and J genes are TRBV4-3 and TRBJ1-2; maybe TRBD1 (6 bases). The germline CDR1 and CDR2 sequences are LGHNA and YSLEER. Trimming removed 4 bases at V and 3 bases at J, with 15 bases between. This CDR3 has 15 residues. CDR3 bases: TGCGCCAGCAGCCCCGAAGTACAGGGTTACTATGGCTACACCTTC. Protein sequence: CASSPEVQGYYGYTF.

The genes are TRBV6-2 or TRBV6-3 and TRBJ2-1; TRBD1 or TRBD2 may be the D gene (5 bases each). Germline V gene data show CDR1 as MNHEY and CDR2 as SVGEGT. This CDR3 spans 19 amino acids. The V end lost 6 bases, the J end lost 0 bases, and 24 bases lay between the germline ends. CDR3 in DNA: TGTGCCAGCAGCCCTCGTGGCAGGGAGCGAAAGAGCTCCTACAATGAGCAGTTCTTC. Translating gives CASSPRGRERKSSYNEQFF.

The sample holds one count of this clonotype. The CDR3 DNA reads as TGTGCCAGCAGTTACTCGGGGGACAGGGTAACTAACGAGCAGTACTTC. Translating gives CASSYSGDRVTNEQYF. This rearrangement joins TRBV6-5 to TRBJ2-7; 9 bases match TRBD1. The ends lost 0 bases at V and 5 bases at J; junction bases unmatched: 8. CDR3 length equals 16 residues. Germline V gene lookup returns CDR1 MNHEY and CDR2 SVGAGI.

The genes are TRBV6-5 and TRBJ2-7; TRBD2 might be the D (6 bases). Germline assignment: CDR1 MNHEY and CDR2 SVGAGI. V gave up 2 bases and J gave up 5 bases, with 13 bases separating them. This CDR3 region has 14 residues. The CDR3 protein is CASSYVAGLNEQYF. The CDR3 bases are TGTGCCAGCAGTTACGTGGCGGGGCTCAACGAGCAGTACTTC.

This clonotype was counted a few times. The J gene is TRBJ1-1, the V gene TRBV7-9; 12 bases align to TRBD1. The CDR3 sequence is 14 residues long. Trimming cost V 4 bases and J 10 bases; bases outside gene matches: 7. Germline-derived CDR1 and CDR2 are SEHNR and FQNEAQ (reference sequence). The CDR3 here is CASSSRDRGQGAFF. CDR3 DNA: TGTGCCAGCAGCTCCCGGGACAGGGGGCAAGGAGCTTTCTTT.

The sample holds many counts of this clonotype. J is TRBJ2-7 and V is TRBV20-1; 7 bases align to TRBD1. The J segment lost 2 bases and the V segment lost 5 bases, leaving 9 bases of the junction unmatched. Germline-derived CDR1 and CDR2 are DFQATT and SNEGSKA (reference sequence). This CDR3 has 14 residues. The CDR3 nucleotides are TGCAGTGCTCCAAAAAGGGACAGCCCCTACGAGCAGTACTTC. It translates to CSAPKRDSPYEQYF.

This clonotype was found many times. This sequence joins TRBV7-3 and TRBJ2-7; 16 bases align to TRBD2. V was clipped by 1 base and J by 1 base; unmatched bases: 13. Germline V gene sequence: CDR1 SGHTA, CDR2 FQGTGA. This CDR3 comprises 21 residues. DNA of the CDR3: TGTGCCAGCAGCTTAAGAGGAGTGGGGACTAGCGGGAGGGCAAGTTCCTACGAGCAGTACTTC. Encoded protein: CASSLRGVGTSGRASSYEQYF. The full variable domain, completed using reference TRBV7-3 and TRBJ2-7, is GAGVSQTPSNKVTEKGKYVELRCDPISGHTALYWYRQSLGQGPEFLIYFQGTGAADDSGLPNDRFFAVRPEGSVSTLKIQRTERGDSAVYLCASSLRGVGTSGRASSYEQYFGPGTRLTVT.

This clonotype was seen at least ten times. CDR3 sequence reads: CSVAGWSTDTQYF. CDR3 sequence (DNA): TGCAGCGTCGCCGGCTGGTCAACAGATACGCAGTATTTT. The chain is built from TRBV29-1 and TRBJ2-3; no definite D call. Germline V gives CDR1 SQVTM, CDR2 ANQGSEA. CDR3 length: 13 residues. The V end was cut by 6 bases, the J end by 3 bases, with 13 bases between.

This clonotype was counted only a few times. J is TRBJ1-1 and V is TRBV7-9; D remains unclear. Germline V gives CDR1 SEHNR, CDR2 FQNEAQ (reference sequence). V lost 10 bases, J lost 1 base, and 7 bases lay in between. The CDR3 has 11 residues. In DNA, the CDR3 is TGTGCCACCTTACAGAACACTGAAGCTTTCTTT. Translated: CATLQNTEAFF.

This clonotype was seen repeatedly, ten times or more. The chain is built from TRBV29-1 and TRBJ2-3; D remains unclear. V dropped 6 bases and J dropped 1 base, with 8 bases sitting between them. The CDR3 is made up of 12 amino acids. Germline V gives CDR1 SQVTM, CDR2 ANQGSEA. As DNA, the CDR3 is TGCAGCGTCTGCCCTGGCACAGATACGCAGTATTTT. Its translation: CSVCPGTDTQYF.

This clonotype appeared a few times. The V and J genes are TRBV20-1 and TRBJ2-7, with TRBD1 matching 9 bases. Germline V lookup: CDR1 DFQATT, CDR2 SNEGSKA (reference sequence). The CDR3 length is 14 residues. With 5 bases clipped from V and 4 bases from J, the junction kept 9 bases outside the gene matches. CDR3 protein: CSARQPGTGYEQYF. The DNA of the CDR3 is TGCAGTGCTCGACAACCCGGGACAGGGTACGAGCAGTACTTC.

This sequence joins TRBV11-2 and TRBJ1-3, with no clear D. V was shortened by 1 base and J by 4 bases, with 14 bases between the two germline ends. Per the germline V gene, CDR1 is SGHAT and CDR2 is FQNNGV. CDR3 length equals 16 residues. The CDR3 reads CASSLARNPSGNTIYF. The CDR3 DNA reads as TGTGCCAGCAGCTTAGCGAGGAACCCATCCGGAAACACCATATATTTT.

This chain connects TRBV20-1 to TRBJ2-7; possible D gene TRBD1, 6 bases. The CDR3 is 13 residues long. Germline V lookup: CDR1 DFQATT, CDR2 SNEGSKA (reference sequence). V lost 4 bases to trimming and J lost 0 bases, with 10 bases between them. For the CDR3, the DNA is TGCAGTGCTATCCACAGGGACTCCTACGAGCAGTACTTC. Translating it yields CSAIHRDSYEQYF.

This rearrangement joins TRBV9 to TRBJ2-1; 12 bases align to TRBD2. With 0 bases clipped from V and 4 bases from J, the junction kept 2 bases outside the gene matches. Looked up from germline, CDR1 is SGDLS and CDR2 is YYNGEE. This CDR3 has 16 amino acids. CDR3 sequence (DNA): TGTGCCAGCAGCGTAGCTAGCGGGAGGGTGTACAATGAGCAGTTCTTC. Encoded protein: CASSVASGRVYNEQFF.

In this sample, this clonotype turned up many times. One junction end does not reproduce the germline sequence, and a read error may be involved. This chain uses TRBV28 with TRBJ2-3; the D is unclear. The germline gives CDR1 MDHEN, CDR2 SYDVKM. The CDR3 is made up of 12 amino acids. The CDR3 coding sequence is TGCGCCAGCAGGCCCAGCACAGATACGCAGTATTTT. Its translation is CASRPSTDTQYF. Complete variable domain (other parts from reference TRBV28 and TRBJ2-3): DVKVTQSSRYLVKRTGEKVFLECVQDMDHENMFWYRQDPGLGLRLIYFSYDVKMKEKGDIPEGYSVSREKKERFSLILESASTNQTSMYLCASRPSTDTQYFGPGTRLTVL.

The chain couples TRBV7-8 to TRBJ2-5; TRBD2 agrees at 9 bases. The CDR3 covers 16 residues. The V and J ends lost 0 bases and 6 bases, in that order; junction bases with no gene match: 8. Looked up from germline, CDR1 is SGHVS and CDR2 is FQNEAQ. CDR3 sequence: CASSLAVAGAGKTQYF. In DNA, the CDR3 is TGTGCCAGCAGCTTAGCCGTAGCGGGAGCGGGAAAGACCCAGTACTTC.

The chain employs TRBV21-1 and TRBJ2-2; the table gives TRBD1 as D, unverified against the DNA. TRBV21-1 represents a pseudogene. The CDR3 sequence is 14 residues long. CDR3 DNA: TGTGCCAGCAGCTATCCTGACAGGGGCGGGGAGCTGTTTTTT. Protein product: CASSYPDRGGELFF.

This clonotype was detected ten times or more. The V gene is TRBV18, the J gene TRBJ2-1; TRBD1 aligns across 12 bases. Germline V gene sequence: CDR1 KGHSH, CDR2 LQKENI. Germline trimming cut 6 bases from V and 7 bases from J; bases unmatched to any gene: 7. The CDR3 spans 15 residues. CDR3 sequence (DNA): TGTGCCAGCTCCCCGGGACAGGGGGCAGGTAATGAGCAGTTCTTC. It translates to CASSPGQGAGNEQFF.